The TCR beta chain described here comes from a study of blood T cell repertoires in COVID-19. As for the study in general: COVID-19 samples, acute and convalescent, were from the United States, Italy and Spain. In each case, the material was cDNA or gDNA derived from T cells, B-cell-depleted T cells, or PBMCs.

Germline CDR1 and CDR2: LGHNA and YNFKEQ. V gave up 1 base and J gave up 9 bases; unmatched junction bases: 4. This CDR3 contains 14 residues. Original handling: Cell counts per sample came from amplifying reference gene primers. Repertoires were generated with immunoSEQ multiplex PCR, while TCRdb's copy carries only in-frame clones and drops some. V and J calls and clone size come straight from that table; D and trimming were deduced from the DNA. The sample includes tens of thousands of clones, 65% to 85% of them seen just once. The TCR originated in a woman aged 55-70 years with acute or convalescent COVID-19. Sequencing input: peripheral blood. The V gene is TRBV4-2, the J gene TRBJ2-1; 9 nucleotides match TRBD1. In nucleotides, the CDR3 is TGTGCCAGCAGCCAAGGGGACAGGGAAGGTGAGCAGTTCTTC. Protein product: CASSQGDREGEQFF.